These T cell receptor beta chains were read from a single sample in a study of cytomegalovirus exposure and HLA in healthy donors. TCRdb's copy holds only in-frame clones and misses some; the assay was immunoSEQ multiplex PCR. The top ten hold roughly 2.7% of the sample, which has fewer than 200,000 clones, nearly 80% seen once. Source material: PBMCs. Every receptor here comes from a female donor in good health and CMV-seronegative. Both conserved end residues are part of each CDR3. A D gene is named only where the DNA matches it firmly. Where a row states a size, it is once, few, many or the class of an expanded clone; other rows omit it.

TRBV27	.	TRBJ1-2	.	TGTGCCAGCAGTCCAGGGGCTGGCTACACCTTC	CASSPGAGYTF
TRBV2	.	TRBJ2-3	TRBD1	TGTGCCAGCAGTGAAAGACAGGGAGCAGATACGCAGTATTTT	CASSERQGADTQYF
TRBV7-6	.	TRBJ2-1	TRBD2	TGTGCCAGCAGCTTAATAGCGGGAGGCCAAACCTACAATGAGCAGTTCTTC	CASSLIAGGQTYNEQFF
TRBV19	few	TRBJ1-4	TRBD1	TGTGCCAGTAGTATTAGACAGGGGCAATTTGAAAAACTGTTTTTT	CASSIRQGQFEKLFF
TRBV30	once	TRBJ2-1	.	TGTGCCTGCCGGAGGAGGAATGGAAATGAGCAGTTCTTC	CACRRRNGNEQFF
TRBV25-1	.	TRBJ1-3	.	TGTGCCAGCAGTGAGCAGGGTCTCTCTGGAAACACCATATATTTT	CASSEQGLSGNTIYF
TRBV10-3	few	TRBJ1-1	TRBD1	TGTGCCATCAGCGAGGGGGCCACTGAAGCTTTCTTT	CAISEGATEAFF
TRBV6-5	.	TRBJ1-5	.	TGTGCCAGCGGTTCGGTTAACCAGCCCCAGCATTTT	CASGSVNQPQHF
TRBV15	.	TRBJ2-1	TRBD1	TGTGCCACCAGCTCCAGGACAGGGCCCTCCCACAATGAGCAGTTCTTC	CATSSRTGPSHNEQFF
TRBV6-1	.	TRBJ2-7	TRBD1	TGTGCCACTAACGGACAGGGCTACGAGCAGTACTTC	CATNGQGYEQYF
TRBV10-2	.	TRBJ2-7	.	TGCGCCAGCAGTGAGGGGAGAAGCTCCTACGAGCAGTACTTC	CASSEGRSSYEQYF
TRBV4-2	.	TRBJ2-1	TRBD2	TGTGCCAGCAGCCAAGGCCGGGAGGGAGGGAATGAGCAGTTCTTC	CASSQGREGGNEQFF
TRBV6-1	.	TRBJ2-1	TRBD1	TGTGCCAGCAGTGATTTCAGGGGGCTAGACAATGAGCAGTTCTTC	CASSDFRGLDNEQFF
TRBV6-6	.	TRBJ1-2	TRBD1	TGTGCCAGCAGCCCGGGACAGGTCTTCGGCTACACCTTC	CASSPGQVFGYTF
TRBV6-4	.	TRBJ2-1	TRBD2	TGTGCCAGCAGTGACGGAAGGGAGGGGAATGAGCAGTTCTTC	CASSDGREGNEQFF
TRBV7-8	.	TRBJ1-1	.	TGTGCCAGCAGCTTAGGGCCCCAAGAAGCTTTCTTT	CASSLGPQEAFF
TRBV7-2	.	TRBJ2-1	.	TGTGCCAGCAGTCTTGTGGGGGGATCGAATGAGCAGTTCTTC	CASSLVGGSNEQFF
TRBV2	.	TRBJ2-2	.	TGTGCCAGCAGTGAAGGGGGGCGCGGGACCGGGGAGCTGTTTTTT	CASSEGGRGTGELFF
TRBV7-9	.	TRBJ1-4	.	TGTGCCAGCAGCTTACTGGGGGCCCGTCCCACTAATGAAAAACTGTTTTTT	CASSLLGARPTNEKLFF
TRBV7-2	.	TRBJ2-3	.	TGTGCCAGCAGCGCACACCCAGATACGCAGTATTTT	CASSAHPDTQYF
TRBV2	few	TRBJ2-5	.	TGTGCCAGCAGCCGGGACATCCAAGAGACCCAGTACTTC	CASSRDIQETQYF
TRBV2	.	TRBJ2-1	.	TGTGCCAGCTCCGGGGGGCCTCCCCATGAGCAGTTCTTC	CASSGGPPHEQFF
TRBV11-3	.	TRBJ1-1	.	TGTGCCAGCAGCTTATCAGGATCCCTCACTGAAGCTTTCTTT	CASSLSGSLTEAFF
TRBV6-4	few	TRBJ2-3	.	TGTGCCAAAGCACGGGGGACGTCAGATACGCAGTATTTT	CAKARGTSDTQYF
TRBV9	.	TRBJ1-2	.	TGTGCCAGCAGCCCCCGGGGGGAGGGAAGCTATGGCTACACCTTC	CASSPRGEGSYGYTF
TRBV5-4	.	TRBJ2-1	TRBD2	TGTGCCAGCAGCTTGGCCGGAGGGACTAGCGGGCGTAAGGGTTACAATGAGCAGTTCTTC	CASSLAGGTSGRKGYNEQFF
TRBV7-2	.	TRBJ2-1	.	TGTGCCAGCAGCTTAGAAGGGAGTTATGAGCAGTTCTTC	CASSLEGSYEQFF
TRBV7-2	.	TRBJ2-5	TRBD2	TGTGCCAGCAGCTATATGGGGACTAGCGGGAACGGAGAGACCCAGTACTTC	CASSYMGTSGNGETQYF
TRBV5-4	few	TRBJ2-1	TRBD1	TGTGCCAGCAGCTTTGGACAGGGAGCTGCCCATGAGCAGTTCTTC	CASSFGQGAAHEQFF
TRBV27	once	TRBJ2-2	TRBD2	TGTGCCAGCACCCAATCCGGGGGGTGGTACACCGGGGAGCTGTTTTTT	CASTQSGGWYTGELFF
TRBV5-6	.	TRBJ2-5	.	TGTGCCAGCAGCTGGGCGGAGGGGTTAGAGACCCAGTACTTC	CASSWAEGLETQYF
TRBV6-5	.	TRBJ1-2	.	TGTGCCAGCAGACAGGCCATTTTGGGCTACACCTTC	CASRQAILGYTF
TRBV19	.	TRBJ2-3	TRBD2	TGTGCCAGTAGTATAGGACTAGCGGCAGATACGCAGTATTTT	CASSIGLAADTQYF
TRBV5-1	.	TRBJ2-2	.	TGCGCCAGCAGACCACAGGGAACCGGGGAGCTGTTTTTT	CASRPQGTGELFF
TRBV9	.	TRBJ2-3	.	TGTGCCAGCAGCGTAGAACCCCAGGCTAGCACAGATACGCAGTATTTT	CASSVEPQASTDTQYF
TRBV7-2	.	TRBJ2-2	.	TGTGCCAGCAGCTTAGCAGGCGGGAATATCGGGGAGCTGTTTTTT	CASSLAGGNIGELFF
TRBV7-8	.	TRBJ1-5	.	TGTGCCAGCAGCTTAGGAGGCGGGCATCATCAGCCCCAGCATTTT	CASSLGGGHHQPQHF
TRBV11-2	.	TRBJ2-1	TRBD1	TGTGCCAGCAGCTTACAGGGGGTGGACAATGAGCAGTTCTTC	CASSLQGVDNEQFF
TRBV6-6	.	TRBJ2-1	.	TGTGCCAGCAGTTGGGAGGATGAGCAGTTCTTC	CASSWEDEQFF
TRBV29-1	few	TRBJ2-1	.	TGCAGCGTTCGGAGAGCCCTTTACAATGAGCAGTTCTTC	CSVRRALYNEQFF
TRBV7-9	.	TRBJ2-1	TRBD2	TGTTCCAGCAGCTTACCCCTAGCGGGAACGGTCGATGAGCAGTTCTTC	CSSSLPLAGTVDEQFF
TRBV6-1	.	TRBJ2-7	TRBD1	TGTGCCAGCGACGGACAGGGGGGGCAGTACTTC	CASDGQGGQYF
TRBV15	.	TRBJ2-1	.	TGTGCCACCAGCAGAGATCCTGGCGGAGCCCAATACAATGAGCAGTTCTTC	CATSRDPGGAQYNEQFF
TRBV5-1	.	TRBJ2-3	.	TGCGCCAGCAGCCAACAACCGGGACAACATAGCACAGATACGCAGTATTTT	CASSQQPGQHSTDTQYF
TRBV7-3	once	TRBJ2-7	TRBD2	TGTGCCAGCAGCTTACGGGGGGGCGAGCAGTACTTC	CASSLRGGEQYF
TRBV7-6	.	TRBJ1-1	.	TGTGCCAGCAGCTTAGCTCGGAGTTCTGAAGCTTTCTTT	CASSLARSSEAFF
TRBV2	.	TRBJ1-4	TRBD1	TGTGCCAGCAGTGAAGTCCTAGTACAGGGGTGGAAACTGTTTTTT	CASSEVLVQGWKLFF
TRBV9	.	TRBJ2-1	.	TGTGCCAGCAGCGGGCAGGGGCGCAATGAGCAGTTCTTC	CASSGQGRNEQFF
TRBV28	.	TRBJ2-7	TRBD2	TGTGCCAGCAGTTCATACGGGACTAGCCGTTTGGATTACGAGCAGTACTTC	CASSSYGTSRLDYEQYF
TRBV4-1	once	TRBJ1-4	.	TGCGCCAGCAGCCAAGACGAGTTTGTTGGGACACTCTCAACTAATGAAAAACTGTTTTTT	CASSQDEFVGTLSTNEKLFF
TRBV7-9	.	TRBJ2-7	.	TGTTCCAGCAGCTCCGACAGCTACGAGCAGTACTTC	CSSSSDSYEQYF